The 18 T cell receptor beta chains in this list originate from one sample, sequenced in a study of T-cell reconstitution after alpha-beta-depleted transplantation in children. Preparing the TCRbeta library involved the use of unique molecular identifiers. TCRdb re-called the PCR reads through MiXCR, storing one row per CDR3 protein. The sample shows 200,000 to 250,000 distinct CDR3 sequences, about 12% of them seen only once. Specimen: PBMCs from the stem cell graft donor, collected from the stem cell graft. These receptors were collected from a human donor who donated a stem cell graft to a child with acute lymphoblastic leukemia.

The genes are TRBV13 and TRBJ2-4, with 9 bases identical to TRBD2. V lost 5 bases, J lost 4 bases, and 9 bases stayed unmatched. CDR3 length: 16 residues. Germline V gives CDR1 PRHDT, CDR2 FYEKMQ (reference sequence). The CDR3 loop reads CASSVSGSKIKNIQYF. In nucleotides, the CDR3 is TGTGCCAGCAGCGTTAGCGGGAGCAAAATAAAAAACATTCAGTACTTC.

This clonotype was detected ten times or more. This sequence joins TRBV7-2 and TRBJ2-4; D might be TRBD2 (6 bases). Germline V CDR1 and CDR2: SGHTA, FQGNSA. The length of the CDR3 is 16 residues. The germline V and J ends were trimmed by 4 bases and 11 bases, with 24 bases remaining between them. The CDR3: CASSSQGLLAKAFQYF. The CDR3 coding sequence is TGTGCCAGCAGCTCGCAGGGACTCCTAGCCAAAGCCTTTCAGTACTTC.

This clonotype was counted ten times or more. The V call is TRBV18, the J call TRBJ1-2; D is unresolved. The V and J ends lost 1 base and 8 bases respectively, with 11 bases between them. CDR3 length equals 13 residues. Germline CDR1 is KGHSH and CDR2 is LQKENI. The CDR3 spells CASSPQGLQGYTF. CDR3 coding DNA: TGTGCCAGCTCACCACAAGGACTGCAAGGCTACACCTTC.

This clonotype was counted a few times. The genes are TRBV7-6 and TRBJ2-6; D is tentatively TRBD1 or TRBD2 (5 bases each). From germline, CDR1 is SGHVS and CDR2 FNYEAQ. This CDR3 region has 16 residues. Trimming stripped 10 bases from V and 0 bases from J, with 16 bases between. CDR3 nucleotide sequence: TGTGCCACCACCCCGGGACGGAACTCTGGGGCCAACGTCCTGACTTTC. Residues: CATTPGRNSGANVLTF.

This clonotype was counted many times. The chain employs TRBV28 and TRBJ2-6; weak D call: TRBD1 (6 bases). The CDR3 spans 17 residues. CDR1 and CDR2 from the germline V gene are MDHEN and SYDVKM. The germline V and J ends were trimmed by 3 bases and 4 bases, with 16 bases remaining between them. DNA of the CDR3: TGTGCCAGCAGTTTGGTCTTGGGGGCCACCGGGGCCAACGTCCTGACTTTC. Protein sequence: CASSLVLGATGANVLTF.

This clonotype has a handful of counts. The rearrangement joins TRBV20-1 to TRBJ1-6; a weak D match, TRBD1 (6 bases). The ends were cut back, 6 bases at V and 11 bases at J, with 17 bases in the middle. CDR3 size: 13 residues. Germline V gene data show CDR1 as DFQATT and CDR2 as SNEGSKA (reference sequence). CDR3 amino acids: CSAEGVKEAPLHF. CDR3 bases: TGCAGTGCCGAGGGGGTTAAAGAGGCACCCCTCCACTTT.

At least ten counts were recorded for this clonotype. CDR3 nucleotide sequence: TGTGCCAGCAGTTACTCGTTTGAGGGGATGAACACTGAAGCTTTCTTT. Amino acid sequence: CASSYSFEGMNTEAFF. This chain links TRBV6-2 or TRBV6-3 with TRBJ1-1; D might be TRBD1 (5 bases). Germline V gene data show CDR1 as MNHEY and CDR2 as SVGEGT. V was trimmed by 0 bases and J by 0 bases, leaving 11 bases between them. This CDR3 is 16 amino acids long.

At least ten counts were recorded for this clonotype. This chain links TRBV29-1 with TRBJ1-2; D may be TRBD1 (5 bases). Germline lookup yields CDR1 SQVTM and CDR2 ANQGSEA. The CDR3 runs 14 residues. The V end was cut by 7 bases, the J end by 4 bases, with 19 bases between. The CDR3 is CSGAGGDVGYGYTF. The CDR3, as DNA: TGCAGCGGCGCGGGGGGGGACGTAGGCTATGGCTACACCTTC.

Ten or more counts support this clonotype. The CDR3 reads CSVESFGSGANVLTF. The CDR3 DNA sequence: TGCAGCGTTGAAAGTTTTGGCTCTGGGGCCAACGTCCTGACTTTC. The V gene is TRBV29-1, the J gene TRBJ2-6; no definite D call. The CDR3 extends over 15 amino acids. V lost 2 bases, J lost 0 bases, and 8 bases lay in between. From germline, CDR1 is SQVTM and CDR2 ANQGSEA.

V usage is TRBV6-2 or TRBV6-3 and J usage is TRBJ1-5; 7 bases map to TRBD1. Germline V CDR1 and CDR2: MNHEY, SVGEGT. This CDR3 is built from 14 residues. V was pared by 8 bases and J by 9 bases, with 13 bases of the junction left unmatched. The CDR3 DNA sequence: TGTGCCAGCCGACAGGGCCAGGGGGTTCGGCCCCAGCATTTT. Translation gives CASRQGQGVRPQHF.

This clonotype showed up just a few times. CDR3 coding DNA: TGTGCCAGCAGCCGCGCCCCGGGACAGGCGATTAGCACTGAAGCTTTCTTT. This translates into CASSRAPGQAISTEAFF. The J gene is TRBJ1-1, the V gene TRBV11-2; 8 bases line up with TRBD1. Germline values: CDR1 SGHAT, CDR2 FQNNGV. The CDR3 is 17 amino acids. Trimming at V came to 5 bases and at J to 4 bases, leaving 15 bases not matched to a gene.

DNA for the CDR3: TGCGCCAGCAGCCAAGACTGGACCCAGGGGGTCACAGATACGCAGTATTTT. Translated: CASSQDWTQGVTDTQYF. The J gene is TRBJ2-3, the V gene TRBV4-3; TRBD1 matches at 7 bases. The CDR3 totals 17 residues. V lost 0 bases to trimming and J lost 2 bases; unmatched junction nucleotides: 8. Germline V gene data show CDR1 as LGHNA and CDR2 as YSLEER.

The chain links TRBV6-2 or TRBV6-3 to TRBJ2-3; the D call may be TRBD1 or TRBD2 (5 bases each). CDR1 and CDR2 from the germline V gene are MNHEY and SVGEGT. V was cut by 2 bases and J by 5 bases, with 14 bases left in between. This CDR3 has 15 residues. The CDR3 sequence is CASSYPARDGDTQYF. The DNA for the CDR3 is TGTGCCAGCAGTTACCCAGCTAGGGACGGAGATACGCAGTATTTT.

This chain uses TRBV27 with TRBJ2-1; no reliable D call. CDR1 and CDR2 from the germline V gene are MNHEY and SMNVEV (reference sequence). This CDR3 is built from 15 residues. V lost 0 bases, J lost 5 bases, and 11 bases lay in between. In DNA form, the CDR3 reads TGTGCCAGCAGTTTATCCCAAGGATCTCACAATGAGCAGTTCTTC. Translation: CASSLSQGSHNEQFF.

This clonotype was detected ten times or more. This chain links TRBV5-1 with TRBJ1-1; 9 nucleotides agree with TRBD1. This CDR3 contains 14 residues. CDR1 SGHRS and CDR2 YFSETQ come from the germline V gene. The ends lost 4 bases at V and 5 bases at J; junction bases unmatched: 6. CDR3 DNA: TGCGCCAGCAGCCGGGGGACAGGGATTACTGAAGCTTTCTTT. Encoded protein: CASSRGTGITEAFF.

This clonotype was seen at least ten times. The V and J genes are TRBV7-9 and TRBJ2-7; no reliable D call. Trimming removed 5 bases at V and 4 bases at J, with 12 bases between. Germline values: CDR1 SEHNR, CDR2 FQNEAQ (reference sequence). This CDR3 has 13 amino acids. CDR3 in DNA: TGTGCCAGCAGCGCAAAGTCGGGTTACGAGCAGTACTTC. Protein: CASSAKSGYEQYF.

The chain uses TRBV24-1 and TRBJ2-3, with D tentatively TRBD2 (5 bases). The CDR3 sequence is 12 residues long. Between the trimmed V and J ends, which lost 3 bases and 6 bases, there was a span of 6 bases. The germline V gene encodes CDR1 KGHDR and CDR2 SFDVKD. CDR3 region: CATSDPGDTQYF. The CDR3 DNA is TGTGCCACCAGTGATCCGGGGGATACGCAGTATTTT.

In this sample, this clonotype turned up many times. This chain links TRBV27 with TRBJ1-3; D is unresolved. Germline CDR1 MNHEY, CDR2 SMNVEV (reference sequence). This CDR3 has 15 residues. The ends were cut back, 3 bases at V and 0 bases at J, with 9 bases in the middle. The CDR3, as DNA: TGTGCCAGCAGTTTCCAGGCCTACTCTGGAAACACCATATATTTT. As protein: CASSFQAYSGNTIYF.